The next 9 T cell receptor beta chains were all read from a single sample in a study of OX40 agonist ivuxolimab in advanced cancers. Profiled with immunoSEQ multiplex PCR; TCRdb holds only in-frame clones, not every one. The data hold about 61,000 clones, with 85% to 90% observed a single time. This specimen consisted of CD4+ or CD8+ T cells sorted from blood, obtained in a trial of the OX40 agonist ivuxolimab. These receptors were obtained from an adult with an advanced solid tumor such as melanoma, head and neck, liver or kidney cancer.

The CDR3 is CASSVDPGTGSYEQYF. The CDR3 DNA reads TGTGCCAGCAGCGTTGACCCCGGGACAGGGTCCTACGAGCAGTACTTC. The genes are TRBV9 and TRBJ2-7; 9 bases are shared with TRBD1. Germline V lookup: CDR1 SGDLS, CDR2 YYNGEE. Trimming took 2 bases from V and 1 from J; bases not matched to a gene: 7. This CDR3 spans 16 amino acids.

The chain is built from TRBV15 and TRBJ2-7; D is undetermined. The V end lost 8 bases, the J end lost 5 bases, and 13 bases lay between the germline ends. This CDR3 region has 12 residues. Germline V gene sequence: CDR1 LNHNV, CDR2 YYDKDF (reference sequence). CDR3 region: CATSHQANEQYF. The CDR3 DNA follows: TGTGCCACCTCTCACCAGGCCAACGAGCAGTACTTC. The complete variable domain, with remaining parts taken from reference TRBV15 and TRBJ2-7, reads DAMVIQNPRYQVTQFGKPVTLSCSQTLNHNVMYWYQQKSSQAPKLLFHYYDKDFNNEADTPDNFQSRRPNTSFCFLDIRSPGLGDTAMYLCATSHQANEQYFGPGTRLTVT.

The DNA for the CDR3 is TGTGCCAGCTCACCCGACCCTAGCAGGGTAACTGGAAACACCATATATTTT. It codes for CASSPDPSRVTGNTIYF. This chain uses TRBV18 with TRBJ1-3, with D possibly matching TRBD1 (5 bases). Germline CDR1 reads KGHSH; CDR2 reads LQKENI. The CDR3 totals 17 residues. The V end was cut by 3 bases, the J end by 2 bases, with 17 bases between.

The table lists this clone with a few counts. The V call is TRBV7-8, the J call TRBJ2-2, with D uncertain. The CDR3 length is 13 residues. V lost 5 bases to trimming and J lost 2 bases, with 6 bases between them. The germline gives CDR1 SGHVS, CDR2 FQNEAQ. CDR3 in DNA: TGTGCCAGCAGCCCGATTAACACCGGGGAGCTGTTTTTT. Protein product: CASSPINTGELFF.

The V and J genes are TRBV2 and TRBJ1-1; a possible D gene is TRBD1 (5 bases). Between the trimmed V and J ends, which lost 1 base and 0 bases, there was a span of 6 bases. The CDR3 runs to 14 residues. Germline V gene lookup returns CDR1 SNHLY and CDR2 FYNNEI. CDR3 DNA sequence: TGTGCCAGCAGTGAAGGGGGGATGAACACTGAAGCTTTCTTT. Amino acids: CASSEGGMNTEAFF.

The DNA for the CDR3 is TGTGCCAGCAGCTTGACGGCGGGCGGGGGTCTGAGCTCTGGAAACACCATATATTTT. This translates into CASSLTAGGGLSSGNTIYF. The rearrangement joins TRBV5-6 to TRBJ1-3; maybe TRBD1 (5 bases). Trimming shortened V by 1 base and J by 0 bases, and 20 bases separated the two germline ends. This CDR3 spans 19 amino acids. CDR1 is SGHDT, CDR2 YYEEEE, per germline.

The chain has TRBV6-5 and TRBJ1-4; no definite D call. Germline CDR1 MNHEY, CDR2 SVGAGI. Deletions cut 6 bases from V and 0 bases from J, with 8 bases between. The CDR3 covers 14 residues. CDR3 in DNA: TGTGCCAGCAGCCCTACAACAACTAATGAAAAACTGTTTTTT. Its translation is CASSPTTTNEKLFF.

This chain connects TRBV16 to TRBJ1-1; TRBD1 might be the D (6 bases). This CDR3 is 12 amino acids long. Per germline, CDR1 KGHSY and CDR2 FQNENV. V was cut by 2 bases and J by 8 bases, with 9 bases left in between. CDR3 sequence (DNA): TGTGCCAGCAGCCAAGGACAGACGGAAGCTTTCTTT. Protein product: CASSQGQTEAFF. The full variable domain, rest sourced from reference TRBV16 and TRBJ1-1, is GEEVAQTPKHLVRGEGQKAKLYCAPIKGHSYVFWYQQVLKNEFKFLISFQNENVFDETGMPKERFSAKCLPNSPCSLEIQATKLEDSAVYFCASSQGQTEAFFGQGTRLTVV.

This clone has only one observation. The chain employs TRBV5-1 and TRBJ2-5; a possible D gene is TRBD2 (5 bases). The CDR3 covers 12 residues. The V gene's germline CDR1 is SGHRS and CDR2 YFSETQ. V was cut by 4 bases and J by 5 bases, with 9 bases left in between. CDR3 coding DNA: TGCGCCAGCAGCCGGGAAGGGGAGACCCAGTACTTC. Translation gives CASSREGETQYF.